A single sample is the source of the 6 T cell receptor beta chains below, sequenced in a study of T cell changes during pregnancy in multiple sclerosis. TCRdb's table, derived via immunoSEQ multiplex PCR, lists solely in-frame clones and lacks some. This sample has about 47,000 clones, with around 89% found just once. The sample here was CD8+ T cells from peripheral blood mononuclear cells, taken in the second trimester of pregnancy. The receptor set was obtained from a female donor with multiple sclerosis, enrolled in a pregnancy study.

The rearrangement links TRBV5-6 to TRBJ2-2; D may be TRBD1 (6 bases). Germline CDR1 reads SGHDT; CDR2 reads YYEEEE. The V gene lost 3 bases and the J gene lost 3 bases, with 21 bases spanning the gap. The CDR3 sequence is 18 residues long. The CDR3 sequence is CASSSTVGEQGYTGELFF. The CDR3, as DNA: TGTGCCAGCAGCTCGACAGTGGGGGAACAGGGCTACACCGGGGAGCTGTTTTTT.

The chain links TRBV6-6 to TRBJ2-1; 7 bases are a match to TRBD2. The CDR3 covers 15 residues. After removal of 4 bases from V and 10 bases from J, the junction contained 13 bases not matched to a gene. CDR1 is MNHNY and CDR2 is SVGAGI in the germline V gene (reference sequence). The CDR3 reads CASSFQTGGLPEQFF. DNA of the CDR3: TGTGCCAGCAGTTTCCAGACGGGGGGACTCCCAGAGCAGTTCTTC.

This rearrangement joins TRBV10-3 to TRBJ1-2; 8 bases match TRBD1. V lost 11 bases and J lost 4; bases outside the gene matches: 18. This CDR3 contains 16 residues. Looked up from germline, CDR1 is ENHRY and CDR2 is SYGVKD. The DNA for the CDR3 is TGTGCCTTACTGGCCGAGACAGGGGTTTTGGGCTATGGCTACACCTTC. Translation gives CALLAETGVLGYGYTF.

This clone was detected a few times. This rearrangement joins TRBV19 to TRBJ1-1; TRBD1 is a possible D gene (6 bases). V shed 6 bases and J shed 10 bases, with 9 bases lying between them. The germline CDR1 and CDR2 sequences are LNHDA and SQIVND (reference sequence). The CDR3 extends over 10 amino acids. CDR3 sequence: CASRGHIAFF. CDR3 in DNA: TGTGCCAGTAGGGGACATATAGCTTTCTTT.

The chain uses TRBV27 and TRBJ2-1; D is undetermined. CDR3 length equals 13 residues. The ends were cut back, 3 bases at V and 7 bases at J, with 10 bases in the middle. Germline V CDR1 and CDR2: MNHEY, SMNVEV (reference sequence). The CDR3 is CASSFGSLNEQFF. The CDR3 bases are TGTGCCAGCAGTTTTGGTAGTTTAAATGAGCAGTTCTTC.

The CDR3 is CASSQDKGGGGQPQHF. The DNA of the CDR3 is TGCGCCAGCAGCCAAGATAAAGGTGGCGGGGGGCAGCCCCAGCATTTT. This rearrangement joins TRBV4-1 to TRBJ1-5; possibly TRBD1 for D (5 bases). The V gene's germline CDR1 is MGHRA and CDR2 YSYEKL. This CDR3 is 16 amino acids long. Trimming left V 0 bases short and J 7 bases short, with 16 bases between.